Following are 11 T cell receptor beta chains from one sample sequenced in a study of blood T cell repertoires in COVID-19. Data came from immunoSEQ multiplex PCR; TCRdb stores just in-frame clones and leaves some out. The table has 95,000 to 110,000 clones, approximately 89% seen once. Sequenced material: peripheral blood. These receptors were taken from an elderly woman in a cohort sampled during active COVID-19.

This clone was seen a handful of times. The chain carries TRBV2 and TRBJ1-1; D gene uncertain. CDR1 and CDR2 from the germline V gene are SNHLY and FYNNEI. Trimming shortened V by 7 bases and J by 1 base, and 7 bases separated the two germline ends. The CDR3 is made up of 12 amino acids. CDR3 amino acids: CASKRRNTEAFF. The DNA of the CDR3 is TGTGCCAGCAAGCGCCGGAACACTGAAGCTTTCTTT.

This chain links TRBV24-1 with TRBJ2-7, with TRBD1 as a possible D gene (5 bases). V shed 4 bases and J shed 6 bases, with 12 bases lying between them. Germline V lookup: CDR1 KGHDR, CDR2 SFDVKD. The CDR3 contains 13 residues. CDR3 nucleotide sequence: TGTGCCACCAGTGACAGGGATCCCCGCGAGCAGTACTTC. Translating gives CATSDRDPREQYF.

The chain uses TRBV7-9 and TRBJ1-2; the match to TRBD1 covers 7 bases. Unmatched junction bases numbered 16, after V lost 2 bases and J lost 4 bases. The germline V gene encodes CDR1 SEHNR and CDR2 FQNEAQ (reference sequence). CDR3 size: 18 residues. The CDR3 DNA reads as TGTGCCAGCAGCTTACCCCCGACAGGGAAGAGGAGGGGCTATGGCTACACCTTC. Translated: CASSLPPTGKRRGYGYTF.

This clone was found once. The V call is TRBV21-1, the J call TRBJ2-1; TRBD2 is taken as the D call from the table, unchecked against the DNA. TRBV21-1 is flagged as a pseudogene. The CDR3 sequence is 19 residues long. The CDR3 region is CASSKSLDKRGGTYNEQFF. In DNA, the CDR3 is TGTGCCAGCAGCAAATCATTGGACAAAAGGGGGGGGACTTACAATGAGCAGTTCTTC.

V is TRBV9 and J is TRBJ2-2; 7 bases align to TRBD1. Looked up from germline, CDR1 is SGDLS and CDR2 is YYNGEE. This CDR3 region has 16 residues. The trim removed 0 bases at V and 0 bases at J, leaving 2 bases unmatched. In DNA form, the CDR3 reads TGTGCCAGCAGCGTAGGGACAGGCGCGAACACCGGGGAGCTGTTTTTT. Translated, it gives CASSVGTGANTGELFF.

This clone turned up a few times. The chain recombines TRBV24-1 with TRBJ2-7; no clear D gene. In germline, CDR1 is KGHDR, CDR2 SFDVKD. The length of the CDR3 is 13 residues. Trimming cost V 12 bases and J 0 bases, with 14 bases left between them. In nucleotides, the CDR3 is TGTGCCTCTCCCTTCAGCGCCTCCTACGAGCAGTACTTC. It yields the protein CASPFSASYEQYF.

The chain joins TRBV19 to TRBJ2-5, with 9 positions matching TRBD2. J gave up 5 bases and V 6 bases, and 7 bases lay outside the gene matches. The CDR3 runs 14 residues. The germline CDR1 and CDR2 sequences are LNHDA and SQIVND (reference sequence). The CDR3 reads CASSLGTSPETQYF. CDR3 DNA sequence: TGTGCCAGTAGCCTCGGGACTAGCCCTGAGACCCAGTACTTC.

The chain has TRBV4-1 and TRBJ2-3; possible D gene TRBD2, 6 bases. Trimming removed 4 bases from V and 8 bases from J, with 19 bases in between. Germline V CDR1 and CDR2: MGHRA, YSYEKL. CDR3 length: 15 amino acids. The CDR3 region is CASSLPVAVGGTQYF. For the CDR3, the DNA is TGCGCCAGCAGCCTCCCTGTAGCGGTGGGCGGTACGCAGTATTTT.

This sequence joins TRBV6-5 and TRBJ2-7; TRBD1 matches 12 bases. Germline loops: CDR1 MNHEY, CDR2 SVGAGI. This CDR3 comprises 15 residues. Germline trimming cut 6 bases from V and 4 bases from J; bases unmatched to any gene: 7. The CDR3 region has the DNA TGTGCCAGCAGCCAGGGACAGGGGGCCTTTTACGAGCAGTACTTC. Protein sequence: CASSQGQGAFYEQYF.

The chain has TRBV7-9 and TRBJ2-7, with 11 nucleotides matching TRBD2. V gave up 3 bases and J gave up 7 bases; unmatched junction bases: 8. The CDR3 has 15 residues. Germline V gene lookup returns CDR1 SEHNR and CDR2 FQNEAQ (reference sequence). The CDR3 reads CASSFVAGGLWEQYF. CDR3 nucleotide sequence: TGTGCCAGCAGCTTTGTAGCGGGGGGGCTATGGGAGCAGTACTTC.

The V and J genes are TRBV6-5 and TRBJ1-6; D not resolved. V lost 7 bases, J lost 7 bases, and 11 bases lay in between. The germline V gene has CDR1 MNHEY and CDR2 SVGAGI. This CDR3 has 13 residues. This CDR3 reads CASTEGGNSPLHF. CDR3 bases: TGTGCCAGCACGGAGGGAGGGAATTCACCCCTCCACTTT.